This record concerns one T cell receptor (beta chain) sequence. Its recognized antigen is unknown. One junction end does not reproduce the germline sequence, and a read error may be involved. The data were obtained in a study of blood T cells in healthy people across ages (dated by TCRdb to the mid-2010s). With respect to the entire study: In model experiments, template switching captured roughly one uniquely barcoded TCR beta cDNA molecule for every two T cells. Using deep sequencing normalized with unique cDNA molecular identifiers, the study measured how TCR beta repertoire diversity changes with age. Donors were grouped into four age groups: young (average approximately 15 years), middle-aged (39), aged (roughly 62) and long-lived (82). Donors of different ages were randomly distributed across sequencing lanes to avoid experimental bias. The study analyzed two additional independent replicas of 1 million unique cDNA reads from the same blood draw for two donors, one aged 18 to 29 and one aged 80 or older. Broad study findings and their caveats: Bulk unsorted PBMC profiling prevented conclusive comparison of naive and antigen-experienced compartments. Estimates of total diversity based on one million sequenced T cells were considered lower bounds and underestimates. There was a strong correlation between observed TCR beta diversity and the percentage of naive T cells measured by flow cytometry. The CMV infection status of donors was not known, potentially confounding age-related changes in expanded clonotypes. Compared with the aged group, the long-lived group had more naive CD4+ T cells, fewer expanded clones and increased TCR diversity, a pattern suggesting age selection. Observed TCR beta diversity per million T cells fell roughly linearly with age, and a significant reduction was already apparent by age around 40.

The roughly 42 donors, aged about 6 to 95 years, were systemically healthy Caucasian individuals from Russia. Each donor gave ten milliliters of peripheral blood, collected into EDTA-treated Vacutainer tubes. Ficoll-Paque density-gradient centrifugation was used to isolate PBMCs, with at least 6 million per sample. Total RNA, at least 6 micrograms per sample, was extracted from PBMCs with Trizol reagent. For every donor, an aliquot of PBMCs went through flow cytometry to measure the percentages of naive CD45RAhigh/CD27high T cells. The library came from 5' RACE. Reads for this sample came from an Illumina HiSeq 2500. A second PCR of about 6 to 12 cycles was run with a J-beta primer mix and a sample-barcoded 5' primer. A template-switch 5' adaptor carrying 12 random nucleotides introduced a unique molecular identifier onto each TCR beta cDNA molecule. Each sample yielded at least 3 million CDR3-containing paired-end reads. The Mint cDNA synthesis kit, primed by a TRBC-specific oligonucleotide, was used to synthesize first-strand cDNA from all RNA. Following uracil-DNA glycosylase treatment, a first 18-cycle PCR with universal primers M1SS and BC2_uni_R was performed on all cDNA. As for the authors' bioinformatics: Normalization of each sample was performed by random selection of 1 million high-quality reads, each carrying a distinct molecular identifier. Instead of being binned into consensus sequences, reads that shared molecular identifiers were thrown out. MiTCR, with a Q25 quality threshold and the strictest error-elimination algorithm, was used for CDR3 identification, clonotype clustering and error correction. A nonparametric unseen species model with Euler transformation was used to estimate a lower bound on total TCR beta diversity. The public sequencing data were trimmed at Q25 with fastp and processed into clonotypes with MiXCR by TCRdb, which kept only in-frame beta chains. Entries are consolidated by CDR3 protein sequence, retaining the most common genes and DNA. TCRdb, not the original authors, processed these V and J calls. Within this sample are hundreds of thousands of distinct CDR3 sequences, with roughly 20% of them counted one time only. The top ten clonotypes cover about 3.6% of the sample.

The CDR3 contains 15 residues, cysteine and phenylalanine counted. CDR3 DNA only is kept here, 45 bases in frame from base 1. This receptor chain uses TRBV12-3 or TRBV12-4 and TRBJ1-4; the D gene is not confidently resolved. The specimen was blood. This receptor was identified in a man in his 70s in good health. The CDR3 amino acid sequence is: CASSFSPRANEKLFF. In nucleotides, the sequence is TGCGCCAGCAGTTTCAGCCCTAGGGCCAATGAAAAACTGTTTTTT.